This T cell receptor beta chain was profiled in a study of cytomegalovirus exposure and HLA in healthy donors. This PCR relied on a set of 60 Vbeta primers and 13 Jbeta primers. Method: immunoSEQ multiplex PCR; TCRdb's copy keeps in-frame clones and lacks some. Of 180,000 or so clones in the sample, 9.5% are singletons; the top ten hold 1% to 1.5%. Regarding the study as a whole: Productive rates of about 90% or about 30% were seen for most TCR beta V segments in an earlier analysis. The presence/absence work took it that sequencing depth was about the same across donors.

With respect to this clone: Its antigen is currently unknown.

The receptor was derived from a woman aged 30 to 39 in good health and CMV-seropositive. The specimen was PBMCs.

The CDR3 spells CASSLGSGGPGANVLTF. In DNA form, the CDR3 reads TGTGCCAGCAGCTTAGGATCCGGGGGACCCGGGGCCAACGTCCTGACTTTC. V and J are TRBV7-9 and TRBJ2-6, with a tentative D call TRBD2 (6 bases). CDR3 size: 17 residues. From germline, CDR1 is SEHNR and CDR2 FQNEAQ (reference sequence). V was clipped by 1 base and J by 4 bases, with 14 bases between them.